Following are 8 T cell receptor beta chains from one sample sequenced in a study of blood T cell repertoires in COVID-19. Profiling relied on immunoSEQ multiplex PCR, and the TCRdb table lists in-frame clones only, not all of them. This table has 200,000 to 250,000 clones, about 90% appearing once. Sequenced input: PBMCs or T cells enriched from blood (not recorded which). Every receptor here comes from a woman younger than 45 who had been exposed to COVID-19.

J is TRBJ2-7 and V is TRBV20-1; the match to TRBD2 covers 9 bases. Germline-derived CDR1 and CDR2 are DFQATT and SNEGSKA (reference sequence). With V trimmed by 3 bases and J by 0 bases, 6 bases remained unmatched. The CDR3 loop spans 15 amino acids. The CDR3 DNA follows: TGCAGTGCTAGTAGGCTAGCGGGACCCTCCTACGAGCAGTACTTC. Translated: CSASRLAGPSYEQYF.

J is TRBJ1-4 and V is TRBV28, with D hard to call. Trimming took off 5 bases at V and 7 bases at J, with 17 bases between the two ends. This CDR3 has 15 amino acids. The germline V gene encodes CDR1 MDHEN and CDR2 SYDVKM. Here the CDR3 DNA reads TGTGCCAGCAGTCGCTCATGGGTCTCAGGTGAAAAACTGTTTTTT. It yields the protein CASSRSWVSGEKLFF.

The chain uses TRBV9 and TRBJ2-1; 9 bases fit TRBD2. Germline V lookup: CDR1 SGDLS, CDR2 YYNGEE. The CDR3 contains 14 residues. Trimming at V came to 2 bases and at J to 4 bases, leaving 1 base not matched to a gene. In DNA form, the CDR3 reads TGTGCCAGCAGCGTGACTAGCGGATACAATGAGCAGTTCTTC. Its protein is CASSVTSGYNEQFF. Full variable domain (missing parts from reference TRBV9 and TRBJ2-1): DSGVTQTPKHLITATGQRVTLRCSPRSGDLSVYWYQQSLDQGLQFLIQYYNGEERAKGNILERFSAQQFPDLHSELNLSSLELGDSALYFCASSVTSGYNEQFFGPGTRLTVL.

The rearrangement uses TRBV7-2 and TRBJ2-7, with 8 bases matching TRBD2. CDR1 SGHTA and CDR2 FQGNSA come from the germline V gene. The J segment lost 1 base and the V segment lost 1 base, leaving 3 bases of the junction unmatched. The CDR3 contains 15 residues. CDR3 in DNA: TGTGCCAGCAGCTTAGGGGCTAGCGGGTCCTACGAGCAGTACTTC. Its translation: CASSLGASGSYEQYF.

The CDR3 here is CAWTSGTHTEAFF. CDR3 DNA: TGTGCCTGGACGTCCGGTACTCACACTGAAGCTTTCTTT. The chain carries TRBV30 and TRBJ1-1, with no clear D. The CDR3 is 13 amino acids. Germline-derived CDR1 and CDR2 are GTSNPN and SVGIG (reference sequence). V was cut by 4 bases and J by 3 bases, with 12 bases left in between.

The chain recombines TRBV6-2 or TRBV6-3 with TRBJ2-7; possible D gene TRBD2, 5 bases. Trimming pared 4 bases from V and 0 bases from J, leaving 10 bases between. This CDR3 has 14 amino acids. Germline CDR1 and CDR2: MNHEY and SVGEGT. The CDR3 DNA reads TGTGCCAGCAGTTCCCGGGGAGACTCCTACGAGCAGTACTTC. Residues: CASSSRGDSYEQYF.

The CDR3 coding sequence is TGTGCCAGCAGCCTAGGGCCCCTCCAAGAGACCCAGTACTTC. This encodes CASSLGPLQETQYF. V usage is TRBV11-3 and J usage is TRBJ2-5; D is undetermined. The CDR3 length is 14 residues. CDR1 and CDR2 from the germline V gene are SGHNT and YENEEA. Trimming cost V 5 bases and J 1 base, with 11 bases left between them.

V usage is TRBV2 and J usage is TRBJ2-7; D is unresolved. V gave up 4 bases and J gave up 3 bases, with 4 bases separating them. Germline-derived CDR1 and CDR2 are SNHLY and FYNNEI. The CDR3 has 11 residues. CDR3 region: CASSGVYEQYF. CDR3 sequence (DNA): TGTGCCAGCAGTGGAGTCTACGAGCAGTACTTC.